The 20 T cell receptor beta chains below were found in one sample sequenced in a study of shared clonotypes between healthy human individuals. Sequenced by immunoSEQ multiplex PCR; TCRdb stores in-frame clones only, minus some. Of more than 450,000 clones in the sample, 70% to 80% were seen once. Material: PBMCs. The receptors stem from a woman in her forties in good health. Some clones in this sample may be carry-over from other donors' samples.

The chain's CDR3 is CASKGLSGTDTQYF. The DNA of the CDR3 is TGTGCCAGCAAAGGACTATCAGGCACAGATACGCAGTATTTT. This chain connects TRBV6-1 to TRBJ2-3, with a weak D call TRBD2 (6 bases). Germline assignment: CDR1 MNHNS and CDR2 SASEGT. This CDR3 has 14 amino acids. The V end lost 7 bases, the J end lost 1 base, and 12 bases lay between the germline ends.

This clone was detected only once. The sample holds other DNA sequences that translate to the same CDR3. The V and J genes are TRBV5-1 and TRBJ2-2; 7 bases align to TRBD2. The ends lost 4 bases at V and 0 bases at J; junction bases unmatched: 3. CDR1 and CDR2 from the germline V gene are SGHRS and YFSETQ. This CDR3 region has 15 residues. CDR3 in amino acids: CASSRTSANTGELFF. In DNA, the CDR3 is TGCGCCAGCAGCCGTACTAGCGCGAACACCGGGGAGCTGTTTTTT.

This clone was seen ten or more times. CDR3 amino acids: CASRPGGLSSYNEQFF. CDR3 nucleotide sequence: TGTGCCAGCAGACCAGGGGGGCTGAGCTCCTACAATGAGCAGTTCTTC. The rearrangement joins TRBV2 to TRBJ2-1; a possible D gene is TRBD1 (7 bases). Trimming took off 6 bases at V and 0 bases at J, with 15 bases between the two ends. The CDR3 covers 16 residues. Germline lookup yields CDR1 SNHLY and CDR2 FYNNEI.

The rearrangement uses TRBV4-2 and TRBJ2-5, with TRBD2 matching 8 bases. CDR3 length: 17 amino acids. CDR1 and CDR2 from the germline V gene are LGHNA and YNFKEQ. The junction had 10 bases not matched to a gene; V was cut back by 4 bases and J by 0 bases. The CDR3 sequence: CASSPRLATTYQETQYF. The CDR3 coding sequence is TGTGCCAGCAGCCCCCGACTAGCGACAACTTACCAAGAGACCCAGTACTTC.

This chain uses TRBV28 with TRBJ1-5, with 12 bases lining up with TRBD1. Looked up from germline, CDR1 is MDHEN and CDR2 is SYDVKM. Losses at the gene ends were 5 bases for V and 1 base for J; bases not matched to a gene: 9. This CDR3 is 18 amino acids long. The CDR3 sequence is CASSPTGTGGRSNQPQHF. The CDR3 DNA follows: TGTGCCAGCAGTCCTACCGGGACAGGGGGCAGGAGCAATCAGCCCCAGCATTTT.

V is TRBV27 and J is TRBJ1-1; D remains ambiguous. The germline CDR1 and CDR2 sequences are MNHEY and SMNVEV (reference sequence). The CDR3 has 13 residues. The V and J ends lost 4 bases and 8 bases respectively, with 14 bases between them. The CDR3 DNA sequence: TGTGCCAGCAGTTACCAGCCCGGCGGGGAAGCTTTCTTT. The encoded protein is CASSYQPGGEAFF.

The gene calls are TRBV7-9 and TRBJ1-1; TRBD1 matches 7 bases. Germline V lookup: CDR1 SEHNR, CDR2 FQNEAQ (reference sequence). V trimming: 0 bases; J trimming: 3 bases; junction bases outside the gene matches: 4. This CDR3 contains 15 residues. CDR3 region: CASSLALQGDTEAFF. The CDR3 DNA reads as TGTGCCAGCAGCTTAGCGCTGCAGGGGGACACTGAAGCTTTCTTT.

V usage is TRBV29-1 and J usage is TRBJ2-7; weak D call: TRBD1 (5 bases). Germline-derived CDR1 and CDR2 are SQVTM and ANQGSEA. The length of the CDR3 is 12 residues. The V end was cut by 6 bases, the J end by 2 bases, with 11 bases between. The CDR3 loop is CSVGRQPYEQYF. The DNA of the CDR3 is TGCAGCGTCGGAAGACAGCCCTACGAGCAGTACTTC.

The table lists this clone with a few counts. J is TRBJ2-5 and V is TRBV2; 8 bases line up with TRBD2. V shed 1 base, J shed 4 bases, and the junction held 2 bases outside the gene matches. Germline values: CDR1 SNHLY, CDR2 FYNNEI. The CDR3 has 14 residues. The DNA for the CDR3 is TGTGCCAGCAGTGAAGGGGGACTAGTAGAGACCCAGTACTTC. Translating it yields CASSEGGLVETQYF.

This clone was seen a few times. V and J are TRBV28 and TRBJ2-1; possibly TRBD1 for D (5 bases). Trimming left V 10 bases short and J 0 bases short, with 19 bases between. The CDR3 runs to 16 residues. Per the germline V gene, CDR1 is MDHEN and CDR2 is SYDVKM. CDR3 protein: CATRIGAASSYNEQFF. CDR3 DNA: TGTGCCACCCGAATTGGGGCGGCCAGCTCCTACAATGAGCAGTTCTTC.

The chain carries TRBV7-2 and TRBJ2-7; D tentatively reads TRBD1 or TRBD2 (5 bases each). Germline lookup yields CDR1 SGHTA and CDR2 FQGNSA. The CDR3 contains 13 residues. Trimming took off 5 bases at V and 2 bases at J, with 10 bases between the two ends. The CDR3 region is CASSPGTPYEQYF. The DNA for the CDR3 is TGTGCCAGCAGCCCGGGGACGCCCTACGAGCAGTACTTC.

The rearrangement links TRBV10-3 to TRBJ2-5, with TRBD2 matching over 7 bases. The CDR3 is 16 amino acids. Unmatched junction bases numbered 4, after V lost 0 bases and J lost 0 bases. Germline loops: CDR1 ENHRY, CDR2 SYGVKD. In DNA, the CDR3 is TGTGCCATCAGTGAGTCGATTGCGGGGGACCAAGAGACCCAGTACTTC. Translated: CAISESIAGDQETQYF.

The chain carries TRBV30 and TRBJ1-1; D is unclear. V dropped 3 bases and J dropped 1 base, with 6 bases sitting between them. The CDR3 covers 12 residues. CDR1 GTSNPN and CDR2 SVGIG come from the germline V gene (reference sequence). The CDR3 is CAWSPANTEAFF. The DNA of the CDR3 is TGTGCCTGGAGCCCGGCGAACACTGAAGCTTTCTTT.

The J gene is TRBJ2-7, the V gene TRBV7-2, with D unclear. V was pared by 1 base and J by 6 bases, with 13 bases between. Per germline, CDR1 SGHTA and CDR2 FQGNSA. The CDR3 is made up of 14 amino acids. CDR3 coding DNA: TGTGCCAGCAGCTTAGTGGGGATGCCGGCCGAGCAGTACTTC. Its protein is CASSLVGMPAEQYF.

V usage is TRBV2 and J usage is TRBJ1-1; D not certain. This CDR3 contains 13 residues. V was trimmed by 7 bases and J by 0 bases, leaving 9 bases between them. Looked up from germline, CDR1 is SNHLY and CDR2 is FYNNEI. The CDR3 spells CASTGDMNTEAFF. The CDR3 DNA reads TGTGCCAGCACGGGAGATATGAACACTGAAGCTTTCTTT.

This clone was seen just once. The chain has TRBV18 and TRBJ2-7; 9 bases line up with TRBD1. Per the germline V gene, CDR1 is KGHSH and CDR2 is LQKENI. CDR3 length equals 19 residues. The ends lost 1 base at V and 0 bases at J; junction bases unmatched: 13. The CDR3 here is CASSPQRGTGWLGSYEQYF. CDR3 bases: TGTGCCAGCTCACCACAGAGAGGGACAGGGTGGTTGGGCTCCTACGAGCAGTACTTC.

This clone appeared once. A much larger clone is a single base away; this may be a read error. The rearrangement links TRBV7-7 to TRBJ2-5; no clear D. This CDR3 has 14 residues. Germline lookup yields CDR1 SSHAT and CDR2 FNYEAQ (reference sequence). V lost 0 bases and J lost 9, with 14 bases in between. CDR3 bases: TGTGCCAGCAGCTTAGCTAATGACGGAAAGGCCCAGTACTTC. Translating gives CASSLANDGKAQYF.

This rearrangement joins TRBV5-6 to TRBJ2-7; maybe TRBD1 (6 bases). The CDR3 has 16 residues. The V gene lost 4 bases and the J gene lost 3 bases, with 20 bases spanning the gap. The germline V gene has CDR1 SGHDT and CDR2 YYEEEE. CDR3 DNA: TGTGCCAGCAGCGCTACAGGGTCAGGTTCCGACTACGAGCAGTACTTC. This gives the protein CASSATGSGSDYEQYF.

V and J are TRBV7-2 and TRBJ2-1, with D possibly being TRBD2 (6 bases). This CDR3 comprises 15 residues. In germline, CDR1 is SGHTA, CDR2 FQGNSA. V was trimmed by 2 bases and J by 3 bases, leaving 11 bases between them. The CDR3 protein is CASSLTGTYYNEQFF. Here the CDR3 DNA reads TGTGCCAGCAGCTTAACCGGGACTTACTACAATGAGCAGTTCTTC.

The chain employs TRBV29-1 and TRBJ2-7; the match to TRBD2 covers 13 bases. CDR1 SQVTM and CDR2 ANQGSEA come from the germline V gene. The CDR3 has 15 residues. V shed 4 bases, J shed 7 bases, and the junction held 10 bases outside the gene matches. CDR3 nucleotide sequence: TGCAGCGTTGTAGTACTAGCGGGAGGGCTAGGAGAGCAGTACTTC. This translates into CSVVVLAGGLGEQYF.